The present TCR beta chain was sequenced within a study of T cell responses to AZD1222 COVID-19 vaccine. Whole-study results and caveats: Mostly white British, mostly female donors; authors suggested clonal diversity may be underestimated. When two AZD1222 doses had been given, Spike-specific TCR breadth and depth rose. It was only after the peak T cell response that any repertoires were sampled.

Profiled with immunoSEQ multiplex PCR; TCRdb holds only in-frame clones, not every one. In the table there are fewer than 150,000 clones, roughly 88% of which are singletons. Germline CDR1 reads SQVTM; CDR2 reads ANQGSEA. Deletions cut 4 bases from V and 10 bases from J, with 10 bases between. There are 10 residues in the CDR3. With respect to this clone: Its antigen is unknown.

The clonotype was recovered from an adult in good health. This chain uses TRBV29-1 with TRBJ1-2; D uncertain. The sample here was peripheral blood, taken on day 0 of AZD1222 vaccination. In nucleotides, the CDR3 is TGCAGCGTTGCGTCCAAAGTCTACACCTTC. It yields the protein CSVASKVYTF.